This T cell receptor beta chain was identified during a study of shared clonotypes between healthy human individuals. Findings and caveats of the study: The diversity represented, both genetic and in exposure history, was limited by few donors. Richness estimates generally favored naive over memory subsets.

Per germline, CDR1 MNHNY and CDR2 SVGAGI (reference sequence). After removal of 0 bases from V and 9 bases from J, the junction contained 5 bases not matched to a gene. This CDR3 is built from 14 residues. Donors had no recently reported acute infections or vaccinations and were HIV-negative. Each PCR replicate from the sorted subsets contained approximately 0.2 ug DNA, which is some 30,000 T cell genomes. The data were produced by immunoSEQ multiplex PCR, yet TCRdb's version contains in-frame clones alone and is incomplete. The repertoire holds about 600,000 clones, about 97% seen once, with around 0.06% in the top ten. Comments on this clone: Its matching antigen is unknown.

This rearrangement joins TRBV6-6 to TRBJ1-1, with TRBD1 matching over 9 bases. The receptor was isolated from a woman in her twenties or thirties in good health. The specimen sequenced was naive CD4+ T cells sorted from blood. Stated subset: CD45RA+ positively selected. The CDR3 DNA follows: TGTGCCAGCAGTTACTCGGGGGACAGGGTCAAAGCTTTCTTT. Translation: CASSYSGDRVKAFF.